Listed below are T cell receptor beta chains from one sample, sequenced in a study of identical twins. MiXCR, run by TCRdb on the 5' RACE reads, gives a single entry per CDR3 protein. The sample lists approximately 500,000 distinct CDR3 sequences, around 15% occurring once. The data also belong to a second study, concerning yellow fever vaccine responses in identical twins.

The sequenced sample was CD4+ T cells sorted from blood. These receptor sequences come from a woman aged 18-29 years in good health. CDR3s include the opening cysteine and the closing phenylalanine or tryptophan. The order of the fields is J gene, V gene, D gene, clone size, CDR3 protein, CDR3 DNA. D genes are given only for firm matches. For some rows the clone size is stated as once, few or many, or as a class when expanded; others skip it.

TRBJ1-1 TRBV6-5 . many CASSYQGKMNTEAFF TGTGCCAGCAGTTACCAAGGGAAAATGAACACTGAAGCTTTCTTT
TRBJ1-2 TRBV29-1 TRBD1 . CSVSTGRDYGYTF TGCAGCGTCTCGACAGGGAGAGACTATGGCTACACCTTC
TRBJ2-5 TRBV10-3 . . CAISYLGETQYF TGTGCCATCAGTTATCTTGGGGAGACCCAGTACTTC
TRBJ2-1 TRBV6-1 TRBD1 . CASGDRKLYNEQFF TGTGCCAGCGGGGACAGAAAGCTCTACAATGAGCAGTTCTTC
TRBJ2-2 TRBV7-3 . few CASSDPLGPTATGELFF TGTGCCAGCAGCGACCCATTGGGACCAACGGCGACCGGGGAGCTGTTTTTT
TRBJ2-1 TRBV15 . . CATSRFVLGYNEQFF TGTGCCACCAGCCGTTTCGTCCTAGGGTACAATGAGCAGTTCTTC
TRBJ2-5 TRBV29-1 . many CSVDGGEETQYF TGCAGCGTTGACGGCGGGGAAGAGACCCAGTACTTC
TRBJ2-3 TRBV11-2 TRBD2 few CASSLEQDQAGHTDTQYF TGTGCCAGCAGCTTAGAACAGGATCAAGCGGGGCACACAGATACGCAGTATTTT
TRBJ1-1 TRBV15 . . CATSRTKTGKETEAFF TGTGCCACCAGCAGAACTAAAACAGGGAAGGAGACTGAAGCTTTCTTT
TRBJ2-7 TRBV28 . . CASIGDLIYEQYF TGTGCCTCTATTGGGGACTTAATCTACGAGCAGTACTTC
TRBJ1-5 TRBV20-1 . . CSAPTQGNQPQHF TGCAGTGCCCCAACCCAGGGTAATCAGCCCCAGCATTTT
TRBJ2-2 TRBV7-6 . few CASSRQSANTGELFF TGTGCCAGCAGCCGACAGTCAGCGAACACCGGGGAGCTGTTTTTT
TRBJ2-3 TRBV3-1 . . CASSQYWTDTQYF TGTGCCAGCAGCCAATATTGGACAGATACGCAGTATTTT
TRBJ2-2 TRBV7-9 . many CASSFREARNTGELFF TGTGCCAGCAGCTTTAGGGAAGCGCGGAACACCGGGGAGCTGTTTTTT
TRBJ1-1 TRBV20-1 TRBD1 few CSAGDRVNTEAFF TGCAGTGCTGGGGACAGGGTGAACACTGAAGCTTTCTTT
TRBJ2-5 TRBV2 . . CASRQSGLQETQYF TGTGCCAGCAGACAATCGGGACTGCAAGAGACCCAGTACTTC
TRBJ2-1 TRBV5-1 TRBD2 few CASSLDGGADNEQFF TGCGCCAGCAGCTTGGACGGGGGGGCGGACAATGAGCAGTTCTTC
TRBJ2-1 TRBV20-1 TRBD2 few CSARMASGRVRNEQFF TGCAGTGCTAGGATGGCTAGCGGGAGGGTCAGGAATGAGCAGTTCTTC
TRBJ1-5 TRBV6-5 . . CASSYSQGHQPQHF TGTGCCAGCAGTTACTCCCAGGGACATCAGCCCCAGCATTTT
TRBJ1-1 TRBV28 . few CAAEAGEGNTEAFF TGTGCCGCGGAGGCGGGCGAGGGGAACACTGAAGCTTTCTTT
TRBJ2-3 TRBV12-3/TRBV12-4 . many CASSLTVGDTQYF TGTGCCAGCAGTTTAACAGTAGGGGATACGCAGTATTTT
TRBJ2-1 TRBV29-1 . . CSVNVDLWEFF TGCAGCGTTAACGTCGACCTATGGGAGTTCTTC
TRBJ1-4 TRBV28 . . CASSLGGRQDEKLFF TGTGCCAGCAGTTTGGGGGGCCGTCAGGATGAAAAACTGTTTTTT
TRBJ2-2 TRBV14 . few CASSQVRSGELFF TGTGCCAGCAGCCAAGTGAGATCGGGGGAGCTGTTTTTT
TRBJ2-3 TRBV10-1 . many CASTGGAAGESDTQYF TGCGCCAGCACCGGTGGAGCGGCCGGCGAGTCAGATACGCAGTATTTT
TRBJ2-7 TRBV29-1 . . CSVQQTVYEQYF TGCAGCGTGCAGCAAACAGTCTACGAGCAGTACTTC
TRBJ2-2 TRBV29-1 TRBD2 few CSVARGGTGELFF TGCAGCGTTGCTCGGGGGGGAACCGGGGAGCTGTTTTTT
TRBJ2-5 TRBV12-3/TRBV12-4 . many CASSHRGGTQYF TGTGCCAGCAGCCATAGGGGGGGGACCCAGTACTTC
TRBJ2-1 TRBV3-1 . . CASSQEARGRNEQFF TGTGCCAGCAGCCAAGAAGCCCGGGGGCGGAATGAGCAGTTCTTC
TRBJ2-6 TRBV6-4 TRBD2 . CASSSGTSGANVLTF TGTGCCAGCAGTAGCGGGACCTCTGGGGCCAACGTCCTGACTTTC
TRBJ2-2 TRBV29-1 TRBD2 few CSVPTSGSNTGELFF TGCAGCGTTCCCACTAGCGGCTCGAACACCGGGGAGCTGTTTTTT
TRBJ2-3 TRBV20-1 . few CSARDGGLIYTQYF TGCAGTGCTAGAGACGGGGGACTCATCTATACGCAGTATTTT
TRBJ2-7 TRBV4-1 TRBD2 . CASSQEPASGSYEQYF TGCGCCAGCAGCCAAGAGCCGGCTAGCGGGTCCTACGAGCAGTACTTC
TRBJ1-2 TRBV28 . few CASSLGMGVNYGYTF TGTGCCAGCAGTTTAGGGATGGGAGTTAACTATGGCTACACCTTC
TRBJ2-1 TRBV5-1 . few CASSFTSRYNEQFF TGCGCCAGCAGCTTTACTAGCCGCTACAATGAGCAGTTCTTC
TRBJ2-5 TRBV12-3/TRBV12-4 . many CASSLGDTTQETQYF TGTGCCAGTAGTCTGGGGGACACCACCCAAGAGACCCAGTACTTC
TRBJ2-1 TRBV18 . . CASSPIRQEYNEQFF TGTGCCAGCTCACCCATAAGACAGGAATACAATGAGCAGTTCTTC
TRBJ2-5 TRBV7-6 . . CASSTLQETQYF TGTGCCAGCAGCACCCTCCAAGAGACCCAGTACTTC
TRBJ2-2 TRBV7-9 TRBD1 . CASSSRGQVGELFF TGTGCCAGCAGCTCACGCGGACAGGTCGGGGAGCTGTTTTTT
TRBJ2-1 TRBV18 TRBD2 . CASSPTAGGFSEQFF TGTGCCAGCTCACCAACCGCGGGAGGGTTTAGTGAGCAGTTCTTC
TRBJ1-1 TRBV5-1 . few CASSLLEGMNTEAFF TGCGCCAGCAGCTTGCTTGAAGGGATGAACACTGAAGCTTTCTTT
TRBJ2-3 TRBV27 . . CASSLSVAGADTQYF TGTGCCAGCAGTTTATCGGTGGCAGGGGCAGATACGCAGTATTTT
TRBJ1-1 TRBV5-1 TRBD1 many CASSPGDRVSPEAFF TGCGCCAGCAGCCCCGGGGACAGGGTTAGCCCTGAAGCTTTCTTT
TRBJ1-2 TRBV6-5 . few CASSYSKGSNSQTYGYTF TGTGCCAGCAGTTACTCGAAAGGTTCGAACAGTCAAACCTATGGCTACACCTTC
TRBJ2-3 TRBV14 TRBD2 . CASSPLAGVSTDTQYF TGTGCCAGCAGCCCATTAGCGGGAGTCTCGACAGATACGCAGTATTTT
TRBJ2-4 TRBV24-1 . . CATLTPDSAKNIQYF TGTGCCACCCTTACACCAGATTCAGCCAAAAACATTCAGTACTTC
TRBJ2-1 TRBV20-1 . few CSVLGVLSYNEQFF TGCAGTGTCCTCGGAGTGCTGTCCTACAATGAGCAGTTCTTC
TRBJ2-1 TRBV6-1 . . CASSQTPWRQGHNEQFF TGTGCCAGCAGCCAAACTCCTTGGCGCCAGGGGCACAATGAGCAGTTCTTC